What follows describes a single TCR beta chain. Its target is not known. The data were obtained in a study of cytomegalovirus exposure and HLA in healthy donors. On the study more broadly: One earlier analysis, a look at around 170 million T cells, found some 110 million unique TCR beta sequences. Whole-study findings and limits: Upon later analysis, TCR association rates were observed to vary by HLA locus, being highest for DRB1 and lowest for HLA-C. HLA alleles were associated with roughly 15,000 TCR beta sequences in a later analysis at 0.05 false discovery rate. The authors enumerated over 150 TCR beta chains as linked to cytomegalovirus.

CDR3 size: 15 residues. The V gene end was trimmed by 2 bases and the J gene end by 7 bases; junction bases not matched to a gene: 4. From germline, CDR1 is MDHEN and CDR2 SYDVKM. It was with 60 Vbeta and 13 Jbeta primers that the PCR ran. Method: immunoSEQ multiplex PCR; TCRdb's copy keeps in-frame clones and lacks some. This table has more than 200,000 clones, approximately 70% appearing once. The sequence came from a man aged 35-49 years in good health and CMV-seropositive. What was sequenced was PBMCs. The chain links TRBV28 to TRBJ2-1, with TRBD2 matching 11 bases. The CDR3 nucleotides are TGTGCCAGCAGTTTAGGGACTAGCGGATTTAATGAGCAGTTCTTC. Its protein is CASSLGTSGFNEQFF.